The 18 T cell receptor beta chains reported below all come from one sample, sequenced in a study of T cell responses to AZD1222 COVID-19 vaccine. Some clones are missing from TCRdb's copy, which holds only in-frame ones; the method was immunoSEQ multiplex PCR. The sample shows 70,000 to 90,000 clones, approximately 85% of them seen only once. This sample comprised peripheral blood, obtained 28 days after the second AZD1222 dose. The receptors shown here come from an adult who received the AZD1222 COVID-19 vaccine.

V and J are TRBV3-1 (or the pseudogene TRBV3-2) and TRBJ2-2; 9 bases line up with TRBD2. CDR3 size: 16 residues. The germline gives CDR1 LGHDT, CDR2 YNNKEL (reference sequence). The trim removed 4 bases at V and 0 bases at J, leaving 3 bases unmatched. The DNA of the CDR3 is TGTGCCAGCAGCCGGGCTAGCGGGACGAACACCGGGGAGCTGTTTTTT. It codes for CASSRASGTNTGELFF.

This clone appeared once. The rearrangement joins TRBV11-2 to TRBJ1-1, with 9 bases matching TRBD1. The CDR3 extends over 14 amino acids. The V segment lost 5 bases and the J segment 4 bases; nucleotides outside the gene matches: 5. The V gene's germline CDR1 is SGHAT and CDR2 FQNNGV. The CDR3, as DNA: TGTGCCAGCAGCCGGGACAGGGTGGCCACTGAAGCTTTCTTT. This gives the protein CASSRDRVATEAFF. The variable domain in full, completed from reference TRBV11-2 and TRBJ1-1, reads EAGVAQSPRYKIIEKRQSVAFWCNPISGHATLYWYQQILGQGPKLLIQFQNNGVVDDSQLPKDRFSAERLKGVDSTLKIQPAKLEDSAVYLCASSRDRVATEAFFGQGTRLTVV.

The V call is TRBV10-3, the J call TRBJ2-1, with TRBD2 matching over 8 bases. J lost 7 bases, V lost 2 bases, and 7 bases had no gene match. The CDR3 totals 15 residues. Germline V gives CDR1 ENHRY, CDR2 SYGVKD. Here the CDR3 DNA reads TGTGCCATCAGTGAGAGTAGCGGGGTCCGGAATGAGCAGTTCTTC. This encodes CAISESSGVRNEQFF.

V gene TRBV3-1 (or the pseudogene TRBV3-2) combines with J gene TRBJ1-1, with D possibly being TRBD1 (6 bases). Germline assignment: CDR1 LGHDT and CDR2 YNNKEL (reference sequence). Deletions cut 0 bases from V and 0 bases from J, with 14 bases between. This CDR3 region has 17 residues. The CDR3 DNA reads TGTGCCAGCAGCCAAGAGCCCCGGGACACCATGAACACTGAAGCTTTCTTT. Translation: CASSQEPRDTMNTEAFF.

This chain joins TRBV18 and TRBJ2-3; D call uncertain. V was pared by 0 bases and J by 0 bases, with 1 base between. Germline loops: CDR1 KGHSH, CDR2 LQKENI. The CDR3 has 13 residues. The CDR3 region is CASSPPSTDTQYF. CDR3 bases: TGTGCCAGCTCACCACCTAGCACAGATACGCAGTATTTT. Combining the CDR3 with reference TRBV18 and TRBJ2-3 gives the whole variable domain NAGVMQNPRHLVRRRGQEARLRCSPMKGHSHVYWYRQLPEEGLKFMVYLQKENIIDESGMPKERFSAEFPKEGPSILRIQQVVRGDSAAYFCASSPPSTDTQYFGPGTRLTVL.

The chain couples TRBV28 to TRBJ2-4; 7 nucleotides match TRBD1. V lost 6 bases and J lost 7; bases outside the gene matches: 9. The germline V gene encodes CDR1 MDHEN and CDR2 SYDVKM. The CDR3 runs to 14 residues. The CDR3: CASSGGQVWNIQYF. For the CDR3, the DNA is TGTGCCAGCAGCGGAGGACAGGTTTGGAACATTCAGTACTTC. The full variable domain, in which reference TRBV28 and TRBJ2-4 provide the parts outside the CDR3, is DVKVTQSSRYLVKRTGEKVFLECVQDMDHENMFWYRQDPGLGLRLIYFSYDVKMKEKGDIPEGYSVSREKKERFSLILESASTNQTSMYLCASSGGQVWNIQYFGAGTRLSVL.

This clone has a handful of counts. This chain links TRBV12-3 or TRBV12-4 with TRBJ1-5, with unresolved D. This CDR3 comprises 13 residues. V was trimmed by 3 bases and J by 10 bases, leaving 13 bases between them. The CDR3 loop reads CASSLGENRPQHF. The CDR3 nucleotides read TGTGCCAGCAGTTTGGGCGAAAATCGTCCCCAGCATTTT.

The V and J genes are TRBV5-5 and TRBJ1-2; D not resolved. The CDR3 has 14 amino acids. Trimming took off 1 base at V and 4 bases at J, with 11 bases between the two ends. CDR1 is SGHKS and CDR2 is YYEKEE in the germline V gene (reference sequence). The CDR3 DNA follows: TGTGCCAGCAGCTTGCAGGACTGGATCTATGGCTACACCTTC. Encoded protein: CASSLQDWIYGYTF.

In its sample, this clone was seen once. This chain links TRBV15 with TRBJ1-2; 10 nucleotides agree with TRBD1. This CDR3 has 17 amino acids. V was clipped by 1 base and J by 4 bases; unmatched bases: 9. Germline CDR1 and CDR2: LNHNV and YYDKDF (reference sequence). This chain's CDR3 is CATSRVDRGLSGYGYTF. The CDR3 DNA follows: TGTGCCACCAGCAGAGTTGACAGGGGGCTGAGTGGCTATGGCTACACCTTC.

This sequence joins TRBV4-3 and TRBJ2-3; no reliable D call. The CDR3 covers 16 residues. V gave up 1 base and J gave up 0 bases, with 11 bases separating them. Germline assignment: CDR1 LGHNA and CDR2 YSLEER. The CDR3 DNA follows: TGCGCCAGCAGCCAAGGGAGTTCTACTAGCACAGATACGCAGTATTTT. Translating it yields CASSQGSSTSTDTQYF.

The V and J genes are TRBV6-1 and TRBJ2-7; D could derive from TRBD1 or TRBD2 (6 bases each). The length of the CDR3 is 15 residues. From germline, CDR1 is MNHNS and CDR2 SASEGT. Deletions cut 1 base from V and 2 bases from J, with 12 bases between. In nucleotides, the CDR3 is TGTGCCAGCAGTGAAGGTGCGGGACACCCCTACGAGCAGTACGTC. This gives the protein CASSEGAGHPYEQYV.

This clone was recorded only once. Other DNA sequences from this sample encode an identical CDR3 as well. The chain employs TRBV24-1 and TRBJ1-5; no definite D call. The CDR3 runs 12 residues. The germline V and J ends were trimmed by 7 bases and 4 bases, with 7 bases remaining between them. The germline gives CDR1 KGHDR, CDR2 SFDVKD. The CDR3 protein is CATSSSNQPQHF. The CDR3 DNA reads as TGTGCCACCAGCAGCTCTAATCAGCCCCAGCATTTT.

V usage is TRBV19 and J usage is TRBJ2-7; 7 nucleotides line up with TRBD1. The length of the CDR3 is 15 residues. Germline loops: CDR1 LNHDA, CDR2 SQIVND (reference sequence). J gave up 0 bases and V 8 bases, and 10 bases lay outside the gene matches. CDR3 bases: TGTGCCAGTGCCTCTTTGGGACAGAACTCCTACGAGCAGTACTTC. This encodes CASASLGQNSYEQYF. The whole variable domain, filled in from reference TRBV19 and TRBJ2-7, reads DGGITQSPKYLFRKEGQNVTLSCEQNLNHDAMYWYRQDPGQGLRLIYYSQIVNDFQKGDIAEGYSVSREKKESFPLTVTSAQKNPTAFYLCASASLGQNSYEQYFGPGTRLTVT.

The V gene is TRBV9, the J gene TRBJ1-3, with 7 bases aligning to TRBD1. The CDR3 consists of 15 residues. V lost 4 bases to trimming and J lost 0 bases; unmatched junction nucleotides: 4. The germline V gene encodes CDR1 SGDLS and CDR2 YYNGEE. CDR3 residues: CASSLDRASGNTIYF. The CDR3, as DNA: TGTGCCAGCAGCCTCGACAGGGCCTCTGGAAACACCATATATTTT.

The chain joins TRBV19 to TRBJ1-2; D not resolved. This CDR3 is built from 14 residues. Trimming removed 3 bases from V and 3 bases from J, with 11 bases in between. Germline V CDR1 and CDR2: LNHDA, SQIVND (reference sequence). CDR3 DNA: TGTGCCAGTAGTATTCAGGTTGGGGACTATGGCTACACCTTC. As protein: CASSIQVGDYGYTF.

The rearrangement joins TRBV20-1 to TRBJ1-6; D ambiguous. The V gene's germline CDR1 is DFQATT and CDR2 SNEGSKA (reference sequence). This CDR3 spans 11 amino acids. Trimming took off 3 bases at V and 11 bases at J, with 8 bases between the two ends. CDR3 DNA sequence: TGCAGTGCTAGCGGAGGAACACCCCTCCACTTT. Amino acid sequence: CSASGGTPLHF.

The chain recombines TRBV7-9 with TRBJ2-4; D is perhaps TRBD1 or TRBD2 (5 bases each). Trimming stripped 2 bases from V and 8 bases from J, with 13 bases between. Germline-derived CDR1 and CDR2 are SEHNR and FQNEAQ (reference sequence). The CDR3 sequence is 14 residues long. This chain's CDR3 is CASSLRDGGDIQYF. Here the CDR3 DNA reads TGTGCCAGCAGCTTACGGGACGGTGGGGACATTCAGTACTTC.

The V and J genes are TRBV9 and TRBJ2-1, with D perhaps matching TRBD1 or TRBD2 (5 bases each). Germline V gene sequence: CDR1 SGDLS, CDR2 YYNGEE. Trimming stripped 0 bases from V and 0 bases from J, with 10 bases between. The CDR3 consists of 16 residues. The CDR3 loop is CASSVVPGSSYNEQFF. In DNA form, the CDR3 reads TGTGCCAGCAGCGTAGTGCCAGGGAGCTCCTACAATGAGCAGTTCTTC.